These T cell receptor beta chains were read from a single sample in a study of cytomegalovirus exposure and HLA in healthy donors. The repertoire was sequenced with immunoSEQ multiplex PCR; TCRdb's copy has only in-frame clones and lacks some. This table has about 79,000 clones, under 95% appearing once. Specimen: PBMCs. These receptors originate from a woman in her twenties or thirties in good health and CMV-seronegative. The CDR3 runs from the conserved cysteine through the conserved F or W. The D gene is left open where the match is weak. A row's size may be missing; if present it is once, few, many or a size class.

CASSVTGPGELFF TGTGCCAGCAGCGTGACAGGGCCCGGGGAGCTGTTTTTT TRBD1 TRBJ2-2 NA TRBV9
CASSQDAGLLGYTF TGTGCCAGCAGCCAAGATGCAGGGCTCCTCGGCTACACCTTC NA TRBJ1-2 NA TRBV14
CASSQQGQETQYF TGTGCCAGCTCACAACAGGGGCAAGAGACCCAGTACTTC TRBD1 TRBJ2-5 NA TRBV18
CASSQMKSSYNSPLHF TGCGCCAGCAGCCAAATGAAGAGCTCCTATAATTCACCCCTCCACTTT NA TRBJ1-6 NA TRBV4-3
CASSSRQGRTGELFF TGCGCCAGCAGCTCAAGACAGGGAAGGACCGGGGAGCTGTTTTTT TRBD1 TRBJ2-2 NA TRBV5-1
CASSQPSGLYNEQFF TGTGCCAGCAGCCAACCCAGCGGGCTCTACAATGAGCAGTTCTTC NA TRBJ2-1 NA TRBV4-2
CASSLVLADDQETQYF TGTGCCAGCAGCTTAGTGCTAGCGGATGACCAAGAGACCCAGTACTTC TRBD2 TRBJ2-5 NA TRBV7-8
CATSGGGRGADTQYF TGTGCCACCTCGGGCGGAGGGAGAGGGGCAGATACGCAGTATTTT NA TRBJ2-3 once TRBV28
CATSAVEGGEYSNQPQHF TGTGCCACCAGCGCCGTCGAGGGGGGGGAGTATAGCAATCAGCCCCAGCATTTT NA TRBJ1-5 NA TRBV15
CASSRGGSGKAQYF TGTGCCAGCAGCCGGGGGGGTAGCGGGAAGGCGCAGTATTTT TRBD2 TRBJ2-3 NA TRBV7-2
CASSFSVVGRTGYTF TGTGCCAGCAGCTTTTCTGTCGTCGGCAGGACAGGCTACACCTTC NA TRBJ1-2 NA TRBV5-4
CASRSTTGYFGELFF TGTGCCAGTAGGTCCACGACAGGGTATTTCGGGGAGCTGTTTTTT TRBD1 TRBJ2-2 NA TRBV19
CASSPANEKLFF TGTGCCAGCTCACCCGCTAATGAAAAACTGTTTTTT NA TRBJ1-4 NA TRBV18
CASMGGDGYTF TGTGCCAGCATGGGAGGGGATGGCTACACCTTC NA TRBJ1-2 NA TRBV25-1
CASSLGGEPSDTQYF TGTGCCAGCTCACTCGGGGGAGAGCCGTCAGATACGCAGTATTTT NA TRBJ2-3 NA TRBV18
CATSRDLERQAEQFF TGTGCCACCAGCAGAGATCTCGAACGACAAGCCGAGCAGTTCTTC NA TRBJ2-1 NA TRBV15
CASSQSNRHSGNTIYF TGTGCCAGCTCGCAAAGCAACAGGCACTCTGGAAACACCATATATTTT NA TRBJ1-3 once TRBV18
CASSVRTDSANSPLHF TGTGCCAGCAGCGTACGAACGGACAGCGCTAATTCACCCCTCCACTTT NA TRBJ1-6 NA TRBV9
CASSDLGTGGPNEKLFF TGTGCCAGCAGTGATCTAGGGACAGGGGGCCCTAATGAAAAACTGTTTTTT TRBD1 TRBJ1-4 NA TRBV2
CATSRDANWANEQFF TGTGCCACCAGCAGAGATGCAAACTGGGCCAATGAGCAGTTCTTC NA TRBJ2-1 once TRBV15
CASSIDIRSTGELFF TGTGCCAGTAGTATAGATATACGGAGCACCGGGGAGCTGTTTTTT NA TRBJ2-2 NA TRBV19
CASSPLTETDGYTF TGTGCCAGTAGTCCCCTGACAGAGACTGATGGCTACACCTTC NA TRBJ1-2 medium-sized TRBV19
CASSLSAGTSSDTQYF TGTGCCAGCAGCTTATCCGCCGGGACTAGCTCAGATACGCAGTATTTT TRBD2 TRBJ2-3 NA TRBV7-3
CASSWRTGRQPQHF TGTGCCAGCAGTTGGCGGACAGGGCGTCAGCCCCAGCATTTT TRBD1 TRBJ1-5 NA TRBV6-5
CASSVTTGIDTQYF TGTGCCAGCAGTGTAACTACAGGGATAGATACGCAGTATTTT NA TRBJ2-3 NA TRBV6-1
CASSIGTGGSNEKLFF TGTGCCAGTAGCATAGGGACAGGGGGTTCTAATGAAAAACTGTTTTTT TRBD1 TRBJ1-4 NA TRBV19
CASSEREVASYNEQFF TGCGCCAGCTCAGAAAGGGAGGTAGCATCCTACAATGAGCAGTTCTTC NA TRBJ2-1 NA TRBV5-1
CASSIETPAGELFF TGTGCCAGTAGTATCGAAACACCCGCCGGGGAGCTGTTTTTT NA TRBJ2-2 NA TRBV19
CASSLASFYNEQFF TGCGCCAGCAGCTTGGCTAGCTTCTACAATGAGCAGTTCTTC NA TRBJ2-1 NA TRBV5-1
CASSLMGQGRSGANVLTF TGTGCCAGCAGTTTAATGGGACAGGGGCGCTCTGGGGCCAACGTCCTGACTTTC TRBD1 TRBJ2-6 once TRBV28
CASTGLAGETQYF TGTGCCAGTACCGGACTAGCGGGAGAGACCCAGTACTTC TRBD2 TRBJ2-5 NA TRBV19
CASSFSGNNQPQHF TGTGCCAGCAGTTTTTCGGGAAACAATCAGCCCCAGCATTTT NA TRBJ1-5 NA TRBV28
CASSSRGMNTEAFF TGTGCCAGCAGTTCCCGGGGAATGAACACTGAAGCTTTCTTT NA TRBJ1-1 NA TRBV7-9
CASSSGAGGSYEQYF TGCGCCAGCAGCTCAGGAGCCGGGGGTTCCTACGAGCAGTACTTC NA TRBJ2-7 NA TRBV5-1
CASSLGLAGAGATDTQYF TGCGCCAGCAGCTTGGGACTAGCGGGAGCTGGGGCCACAGATACGCAGTATTTT TRBD2 TRBJ2-3 NA TRBV5-1
CASSPGTEAFF TGTGCCAGCAGCCCGGGGACAGAAGCTTTCTTT NA TRBJ1-1 NA TRBV14
CASSWGSGGGYTF TGTGCCAGCAGTTGGGGGTCAGGGGGTGGCTACACCTTC TRBD1 TRBJ1-2 NA TRBV6-5
CASSPASRTSGRDEQFF TGTGCCAGCTCACCCGCGTCGAGGACTAGCGGGAGGGATGAGCAGTTCTTC TRBD2 TRBJ2-1 NA TRBV18
CASRPQGAIYTEAFF TGTGCCAGCAGGCCACAGGGGGCTATCTACACTGAAGCTTTCTTT TRBD1 TRBJ1-1 NA TRBV6-5
CASSQESVGTANTGELFF TGCGCCAGCAGCCAAGAATCGGTCGGGACAGCGAACACCGGGGAGCTGTTTTTT TRBD1 TRBJ2-2 NA TRBV4-1
CASSVRQGGGYTF TGTGCCAGCAGTGTACGACAGGGAGGTGGCTACACCTTC TRBD1 TRBJ1-2 NA TRBV2